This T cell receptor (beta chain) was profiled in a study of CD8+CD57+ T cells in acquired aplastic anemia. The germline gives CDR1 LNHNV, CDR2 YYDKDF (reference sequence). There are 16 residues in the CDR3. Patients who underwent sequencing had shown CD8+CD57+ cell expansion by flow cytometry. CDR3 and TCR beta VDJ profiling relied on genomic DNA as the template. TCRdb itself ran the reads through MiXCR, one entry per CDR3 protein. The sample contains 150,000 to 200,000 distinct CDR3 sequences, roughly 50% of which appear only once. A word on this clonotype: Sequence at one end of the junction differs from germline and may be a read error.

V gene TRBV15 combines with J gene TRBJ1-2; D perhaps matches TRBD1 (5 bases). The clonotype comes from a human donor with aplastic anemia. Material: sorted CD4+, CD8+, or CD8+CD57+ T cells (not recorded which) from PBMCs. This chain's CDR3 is CATSRDVTVLDYGYTF. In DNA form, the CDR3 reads TGTGCCACCAGCAGAGATGTGACAGTCTTAGACTATGGTTACACCTTC. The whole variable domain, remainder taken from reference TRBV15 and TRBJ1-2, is DAMVIQNPRYQVTQFGKPVTLSCSQTLNHNVMYWYQQKSSQAPKLLFHYYDKDFNNEADTPDNFQSRRPNTSFCFLDIRSPGLGDTAMYLCATSRDVTVLDYGYTFGSGTRLTVV.